The 29 T cell receptor beta chains below all came from one sample that was sequenced in a study of naive and memory T cell subsets. Regarding the study as a whole: Especially in CD8 cells, naive repertoires contained a few larger clonotypes, possibly CD45RA-re-expressing memory cells.

An equimolar mix of two oligonucleotides served as the beta constant-region primer for TRBC1 and TRBC2. Ligated cDNA was amplified by four rounds of PCR with nested alpha and beta constant-region primers and SP2. MiXCR, applied by TCRdb to the UMI-ligation and nested PCR reads, yields one record per CDR3 protein. The top ten clones hold around 0.13% of a sample with roughly 100,000 distinct CDR3 sequences, about 11% of them seen once. Their target antigens are unknown. The sample was naive CD4+ T cells from blood. The receptors originated from a human donor in good health.

The table lists this clonotype with many counts. This chain connects TRBV24-1 to TRBJ2-1; 7 bases line up with TRBD1. This CDR3 region has 13 residues. Germline CDR1 KGHDR, CDR2 SFDVKD. J lost 8 bases, V lost 7 bases, and 7 bases had no gene match. The CDR3 loop reads CATRRDSMDEQFF. Written as DNA, the CDR3 is TGTGCCACCAGACGGGACAGTATGGATGAGCAGTTCTTC.

The rearrangement links TRBV6-2 or TRBV6-3 to TRBJ2-3; 11 bases fit TRBD2. J lost 0 bases, V lost 6 bases, and 8 bases had no gene match. From germline, CDR1 is MNHEY and CDR2 SVGEGT. The CDR3 length is 17 residues. The CDR3 protein is CASSPSGRRTSTDTQYF. CDR3 sequence (DNA): TGTGCCAGCAGCCCTAGCGGGAGGCGAACTAGCACAGATACGCAGTATTTT.

This clonotype was picked up a small number of times. The chain combines TRBV15 with TRBJ2-3; 12 bases agree with TRBD2. The CDR3 runs to 18 residues. The germline gives CDR1 LNHNV, CDR2 YYDKDF (reference sequence). V trimming: 3 bases; J trimming: 3 bases; junction bases outside the gene matches: 10. CDR3: CATSSHKLAGGRTDTQYF. The CDR3, as DNA: TGTGCCACCAGCAGCCACAAACTAGCGGGGGGAAGAACAGATACGCAGTATTTT.

This clonotype was counted between two and nine times. The genes are TRBV15 and TRBJ2-3, with D tentatively TRBD2 (6 bases). The germline gives CDR1 LNHNV, CDR2 YYDKDF (reference sequence). V shed 4 bases and J shed 3 bases, with 14 bases lying between them. This CDR3 has 15 amino acids. CDR3 in DNA: TGTGCCACCAGCACCCGACTAGTGAGGACAGATACGCAGTATTTT. Amino acids: CATSTRLVRTDTQYF.

In this sample, this clonotype turned up a few times. The chain recombines TRBV29-1 with TRBJ1-2, with D tentatively TRBD1 (5 bases). The CDR3 runs to 12 residues. V was trimmed by 3 bases and J by 8 bases, leaving 13 bases between them. The germline gives CDR1 SQVTM, CDR2 ANQGSEA. The DNA of the CDR3 is TGCAGCGTTGATAGGGGACCGGACGGCTACACCTTC. It codes for CSVDRGPDGYTF.

CDR3 sequence (DNA): TGCAGTGCCAACCACGACGGGGGGTCCGAGCAGTACTTC. Encoded protein: CSANHDGGSEQYF. V usage is TRBV20-1 and J usage is TRBJ2-7; TRBD2 aligns across 7 bases. Germline V gene sequence: CDR1 DFQATT, CDR2 SNEGSKA (reference sequence). With V trimmed by 6 bases and J by 6 bases, 11 bases remained unmatched. The CDR3 is 13 residues long.

The V gene is TRBV7-2, the J gene TRBJ1-1; unclear D gene. Trimming pared 1 base from V and 2 bases from J, leaving 8 bases between. The CDR3 is 14 amino acids. CDR1 SGHTA and CDR2 FQGNSA come from the germline V gene. The CDR3 coding sequence is TGTGCCAGCAGCTTAGTTTCAGGAAACACTGAAGCTTTCTTT. Amino acids: CASSLVSGNTEAFF.

This clonotype was seen a handful of times. The chain joins TRBV29-1 to TRBJ2-5, with 9 nucleotides matching TRBD1. Germline V CDR1 and CDR2: SQVTM, ANQGSEA. V dropped 4 bases and J dropped 3; count of bases not matched to a gene: 6. This CDR3 comprises 14 residues. CDR3 region: CSVGLRDREETQYF. CDR3 nucleotides: TGCAGCGTTGGGCTCCGGGACAGGGAAGAGACCCAGTACTTC.

This clonotype was picked up many times. V and J are TRBV7-8 and TRBJ1-5; D remains unclear. Per the germline V gene, CDR1 is SGHVS and CDR2 is FQNEAQ. With 5 bases removed from V and 0 bases from J, the gap between germline ends came to 14 bases. This CDR3 is built from 16 residues. The chain's CDR3 is CASSPQTSYSNQPQHF. DNA for the CDR3: TGTGCCAGCAGCCCACAGACATCGTATAGCAATCAGCCCCAGCATTTT.

This clonotype came up many times. This sequence joins TRBV4-2 and TRBJ1-1; TRBD1 matches at 7 bases. The CDR3 totals 16 residues. Germline loops: CDR1 LGHNA, CDR2 YNFKEQ. J gave up 0 bases and V 0 bases, and 4 bases lay outside the gene matches. The CDR3 sequence: CASSQDQGVLNTEAFF. The CDR3 nucleotides are TGTGCCAGCAGCCAAGATCAGGGGGTTCTGAACACTGAAGCTTTCTTT.

This chain connects TRBV4-3 to TRBJ2-3, with 7 bases fitting TRBD2. From germline, CDR1 is LGHNA and CDR2 YSLEER. The CDR3 loop spans 18 amino acids. Unmatched junction bases numbered 13, after V lost 0 bases and J lost 4 bases. CDR3 nucleotide sequence: TGCGCCAGCAGCCAAGAAGCATATGGGGGGGGAGAGCCAGATACGCAGTATTTT. Protein sequence: CASSQEAYGGGEPDTQYF.

V usage is TRBV20-1 and J usage is TRBJ2-7; D possibly corresponds to TRBD1 (5 bases). Germline V CDR1 and CDR2: DFQATT, SNEGSKA (reference sequence). This CDR3 spans 13 amino acids. Trimming removed 6 bases at V and 6 bases at J, with 18 bases between. The CDR3 nucleotides are TGCAGTGCCCCCTACAGGCCGAGCCTCGAGCAGTACTTC. This translates into CSAPYRPSLEQYF.

This rearrangement joins TRBV7-8 to TRBJ1-1, with D possibly matching TRBD1 (6 bases). The length of the CDR3 is 14 residues. Trimming shortened V by 6 bases and J by 1 base, and 12 bases separated the two germline ends. Germline loops: CDR1 SGHVS, CDR2 FQNEAQ. CDR3 sequence: CASRSGTPNTEAFF. CDR3 in DNA: TGTGCCAGCAGGTCCGGGACACCGAACACTGAAGCTTTCTTT. The complete variable domain, with remaining parts taken from reference TRBV7-8 and TRBJ1-1, reads GAGVSQSPRYKVAKRGQDVALRCDPISGHVSLFWYQQALGQGPEFLTYFQNEAQLDKSGLPSDRFFAERPEGSVSTLKIQRTQQEDSAVYLCASRSGTPNTEAFFGQGTRLTVV.

In its sample, this clonotype was seen many times. The chain has TRBV7-9 and TRBJ2-5, with TRBD2 matching over 10 bases. The CDR3 totals 16 residues. With V trimmed by 1 base and J by 2 bases, 4 bases remained unmatched. CDR1 is SEHNR and CDR2 is FQNEAQ in the germline V gene (reference sequence). The CDR3 is CASSLVTSGAQETQYF. For the CDR3, the DNA is TGTGCCAGCAGCTTAGTCACTAGCGGGGCACAAGAGACCCAGTACTTC.

The chain links TRBV6-6 to TRBJ2-2; 9 bases fit TRBD1. Germline V gene sequence: CDR1 MNHNY, CDR2 SVGAGI (reference sequence). The CDR3 has 15 residues. Trimming removed 8 bases from V and 6 bases from J; junction bases left unmatched: 10. This chain's CDR3 is CASGRGQGEAGELFF. Here the CDR3 DNA reads TGTGCCAGCGGCCGGGGACAGGGTGAGGCCGGGGAGCTGTTTTTT.

This clonotype has ten or more counts. The J gene is TRBJ2-3, the V gene TRBV7-2; the D gene is possibly TRBD2 (5 bases). The germline V and J ends were trimmed by 3 bases and 3 bases, with 10 bases remaining between them. Per germline, CDR1 SGHTA and CDR2 FQGNSA. CDR3 length: 14 residues. CDR3 region: CASSFIARTDTQYF. CDR3 coding DNA: TGTGCCAGCAGCTTTATAGCGAGGACAGATACGCAGTATTTT.

V usage is TRBV30 and J usage is TRBJ1-2; 7 nucleotides agree with TRBD1. The V and J ends lost 4 bases and 1 base, in that order; junction bases with no gene match: 12. The CDR3 runs 16 residues. Looked up from germline, CDR1 is GTSNPN and CDR2 is SVGIG (reference sequence). The CDR3 protein is CAWKLQGSLLNYGYTF. CDR3 nucleotides: TGTGCCTGGAAGCTACAGGGGTCCCTCCTTAACTATGGCTACACCTTC.

Details on this clonotype: A junction boundary mismatches the germline segment, possibly from a read error. The chain recombines TRBV4-2 with TRBJ2-3; D remains unclear. CDR1 is LGHNA and CDR2 is YNFKEQ in the germline V gene. This CDR3 is 13 amino acids long. CDR3 in amino acids: CASTGDSRDTQYF. For the CDR3, the DNA is TGTGCCAGCACAGGTGATAGCAGAGATACGCAGTATTTT.

The table lists this clonotype with a few counts. The chain is built from TRBV7-6 and TRBJ2-2; 7 bases map to TRBD1. The ends lost 6 bases at V and 5 bases at J; junction bases unmatched: 6. CDR3 size: 14 residues. CDR1 is SGHVS, CDR2 FNYEAQ, per germline. The CDR3 DNA sequence: TGTGCCAGCAGGCGCCTGACAGGGACCGGGGAGCTGTTTTTT. As protein: CASRRLTGTGELFF.

This clonotype was counted at least ten times. This chain connects TRBV28 to TRBJ1-5; 7 bases are a match to TRBD1. With 6 bases clipped from V and 4 bases from J, the junction kept 6 bases outside the gene matches. CDR3 size: 14 residues. CDR1 is MDHEN and CDR2 is SYDVKM in the germline V gene. In DNA form, the CDR3 reads TGTGCCAGCAGGACAGGGTTGAGAAATCAGCCCCAGCATTTT. Amino acid sequence: CASRTGLRNQPQHF.

The V and J genes are TRBV4-3 and TRBJ1-2; tentative D call: TRBD1 (5 bases). The CDR3 extends over 14 amino acids. Trimming pared 0 bases from V and 6 bases from J, leaving 11 bases between. Per germline, CDR1 LGHNA and CDR2 YSLEER. Here the CDR3 reads CASSQDYSGNGYTF. DNA for the CDR3: TGCGCCAGCAGCCAAGATTACTCAGGGAATGGCTACACCTTC.

V and J are TRBV6-2 or TRBV6-3 and TRBJ1-1; D is possibly TRBD1 (6 bases). CDR1 MNHEY and CDR2 SVGEGT come from the germline V gene. Trimming pared 7 bases from V and 4 bases from J, leaving 19 bases between. The CDR3 totals 15 residues. CDR3 in DNA: TGTGCCAGCACCACCACAGGGCAGGTAGGCACTGAAGCTTTCTTT. It translates to CASTTTGQVGTEAFF.

This clonotype was picked up many times. The rearrangement uses TRBV20-1 and TRBJ2-7, with 8 bases that match TRBD2. The CDR3 extends over 14 amino acids. Germline assignment: CDR1 DFQATT and CDR2 SNEGSKA (reference sequence). Trimming cost V 3 bases and J 4 bases; bases outside gene matches: 8. CDR3 amino acids: CSASKSGRGYEQYF. In DNA, the CDR3 is TGCAGTGCTAGCAAAAGCGGGAGAGGGTACGAGCAGTACTTC.

V usage is TRBV12-3 or TRBV12-4 and J usage is TRBJ2-1, with 8 bases identical to TRBD1. The CDR3 totals 15 residues. J lost 1 base, V lost 6 bases, and 5 bases had no gene match. The CDR3: CASSYDRGSYNEQFF. The CDR3 coding sequence is TGTGCCAGCAGCTACGACAGGGGTTCCTACAATGAGCAGTTCTTC.

A word on this clonotype: Just one base apart from a much larger clone, this may be a read error. The chain employs TRBV29-1 and TRBJ1-4; TRBD1 might be the D (6 bases). Per the germline V gene, CDR1 is SQVTM and CDR2 is ANQGSEA. The CDR3 totals 13 residues. Here the CDR3 DNA reads TGCAGCGTTGAAGCCAGGGGTAATGAAAAACTGTTATTT. Amino acid sequence: CSVEARGNEKLLF.

V is TRBV9 and J is TRBJ2-2; D remains unclear. Germline values: CDR1 SGDLS, CDR2 YYNGEE. Trimming removed 1 base from V and 3 bases from J, with 19 bases in between. There are 18 residues in the CDR3. CDR3 DNA: TGTGCCAGCAGCGTAAACTCCATCATTAGGAGTGACACCGGGGAGCTGTTTTTT. It specifies CASSVNSIIRSDTGELFF.

This clonotype was counted only a few times. The gene calls are TRBV6-1 and TRBJ1-6, with D perhaps TRBD1 (5 bases). Germline CDR1 and CDR2: MNHNS and SASEGT. The CDR3 contains 15 residues. Trimming stripped 5 bases from V and 5 bases from J, with 13 bases between. The CDR3 protein is CASSPPGVDNSPLHF. The CDR3 DNA reads TGTGCCAGCAGTCCCCCGGGGGTCGATAATTCACCCCTCCACTTT.

This chain connects TRBV5-1 to TRBJ2-4; D is undetermined. Germline V gives CDR1 SGHRS, CDR2 YFSETQ. This CDR3 has 12 amino acids. With 4 bases removed from V and 5 bases from J, the gap between germline ends came to 7 bases. The CDR3 nucleotides are TGCGCCAGCAGCCCGAACGAAAACATTCAGTACTTC. Amino acids: CASSPNENIQYF.

CDR3 protein: CASSLGNNQPQHF. Here the CDR3 DNA reads TGTGCCAGCAGCTTAGGGAACAATCAGCCCCAGCATTTT. V is TRBV7-2 and J is TRBJ1-5, with no clear D. This CDR3 is built from 13 residues. Trimming took off 1 base at V and 3 bases at J, with 4 bases between the two ends. Germline V gene data show CDR1 as SGHTA and CDR2 as FQGNSA.